Following are 13 T cell receptor beta chains from one sample sequenced in a study of T-cell memory formation after mild COVID-19. One entry per CDR3 protein results from TCRdb running MiXCR on the 5' RACE reads. The data show hundreds of thousands of distinct CDR3 sequences, 15% to 20% seen once. Sequenced: PBMCs or a T cell subset sorted from them (not recorded which). These receptors were obtained from a man younger than 35 who had mild COVID-19 (a few samples of this study predate the infection). Cell type and time point are not known.

This chain uses TRBV5-1 with TRBJ2-2; 7 positions agree with TRBD1. V dropped 0 bases and J dropped 9; count of bases not matched to a gene: 8. The CDR3 totals 15 residues. The germline CDR1 and CDR2 sequences are SGHRS and YFSETQ. CDR3: CASSLDPQGSWELFF. CDR3 coding DNA: TGCGCCAGCAGCTTGGACCCACAGGGGAGCTGGGAGCTGTTTTTT.

The genes are TRBV2 and TRBJ2-3, with D perhaps being TRBD1 or TRBD2 (6 bases each). CDR1 is SNHLY and CDR2 is FYNNEI in the germline V gene. The CDR3 length is 13 residues. V lost 2 bases and J lost 14, with 17 bases in between. CDR3 protein: CASSELVGGPPYF. CDR3 DNA sequence: TGTGCCAGCAGTGAATTGGTGGGGGGCCCTCCGTATTTT.

The table lists this clonotype with many counts. The chain employs TRBV7-3 and TRBJ2-3; 8 nucleotides agree with TRBD1. The CDR3 is 16 residues long. Trimming cost V 5 bases and J 5 bases; bases outside gene matches: 12. Germline loops: CDR1 SGHTA, CDR2 FQGTGA. CDR3 sequence reads: CASSDLPGQGLDTQYF. CDR3 sequence (DNA): TGTGCCAGCAGCGATCTTCCCGGACAGGGATTAGATACGCAGTATTTT.

This clonotype has ten or more counts. V gene TRBV29-1 combines with J gene TRBJ2-5; weak D call: TRBD1 (5 bases). There are 11 residues in the CDR3. Between the trimmed V and J ends, which lost 5 bases and 2 bases, there was a span of 6 bases. Germline assignment: CDR1 SQVTM and CDR2 ANQGSEA. The CDR3 reads CSVRQQETQYF. In DNA form, the CDR3 reads TGCAGCGTTAGACAGCAAGAGACCCAGTACTTC.

The CDR3 DNA is TGTGCCACCAGCGCGAGGGGAGGAGCTCCACATCAGCCCCAGCATTTT. Residues: CATSARGGAPHQPQHF. The chain combines TRBV15 with TRBJ1-5; TRBD1 is a possible D gene (5 bases). The CDR3 contains 16 residues. V lost 5 bases, J lost 5 bases, and 19 bases lay in between. Looked up from germline, CDR1 is LNHNV and CDR2 is YYDKDF (reference sequence).

This clonotype was observed a handful of times. The chain uses TRBV5-1 and TRBJ1-3; TRBD1 aligns across 7 bases. Trimming at V came to 2 bases and at J to 0 bases, leaving 2 bases not matched to a gene. The CDR3 consists of 15 residues. Germline V CDR1 and CDR2: SGHRS, YFSETQ. The CDR3 bases are TGCGCCAGCAGCTTCGGGACAGCCTCTGGAAACACCATATATTTT. Its protein product is CASSFGTASGNTIYF.

The V call is TRBV20-1, the J call TRBJ2-7; 9 bases agree with TRBD1. J lost 5 bases, V lost 5 bases, and 7 bases had no gene match. Germline CDR1 and CDR2: DFQATT and SNEGSKA (reference sequence). The CDR3 extends over 13 amino acids. CDR3 amino acids: CSAAGTGINEQYF. Here the CDR3 DNA reads TGCAGTGCTGCCGGGACAGGGATCAACGAGCAGTACTTC.

The table lists this clonotype with a few counts. J is TRBJ2-3 and V is TRBV4-3; TRBD2 agrees at 10 bases. The CDR3 loop spans 16 amino acids. CDR1 is LGHNA, CDR2 YSLEER, per germline. The junction had 10 bases not matched to a gene; V was cut back by 4 bases and J by 6 bases. CDR3: CASSPSERSGGDTQYF. CDR3 DNA: TGCGCCAGCAGCCCGTCTGAGCGTAGCGGGGGGGATACGCAGTATTTT.

The chain has TRBV18 and TRBJ2-5; D might be TRBD1 (6 bases). The CDR3 totals 14 residues. CDR1 and CDR2 from the germline V gene are KGHSH and LQKENI. V shed 4 bases and J shed 5 bases, with 14 bases lying between them. The CDR3 region is CASSRKTGTETQYF. CDR3 nucleotides: TGTGCCAGCTCACGAAAAACAGGGACGGAGACCCAGTACTTC.

The chain couples TRBV11-2 to TRBJ1-1; possible D gene TRBD1, 5 bases. CDR3 size: 12 residues. Germline V lookup: CDR1 SGHAT, CDR2 FQNNGV. Deletions cut 1 base from V and 7 bases from J, with 7 bases between. The CDR3 sequence: CASSLGGVEAFF. The CDR3 DNA follows: TGTGCCAGCAGCTTAGGAGGGGTTGAAGCTTTCTTT.

Only a few counts were recorded for this clonotype. V gene TRBV27 combines with J gene TRBJ2-4; D gene ambiguous. Trimming left V 2 bases short and J 7 bases short, with 9 bases between. The CDR3 is 13 amino acids. The germline V gene encodes CDR1 MNHEY and CDR2 SMNVEV (reference sequence). The CDR3: CASSLGAQNIQYF. CDR3 nucleotides: TGTGCCAGCAGTTTAGGAGCACAGAACATTCAGTACTTC.

With regard to this clonotype: This could be a read error, since a much larger clone is one nucleotide away. V is TRBV9 and J is TRBJ2-5; no reliable D call. Trimming stripped 4 bases from V and 5 bases from J, with 6 bases between. The germline gives CDR1 SGDLS, CDR2 YYNGEE. This CDR3 spans 11 amino acids. CDR3 sequence: CASSTSETQYF. CDR3 nucleotides: TGTGCCAGCAGCACTTCGGAGACCCAGTACTTC.

This clonotype was detected ten times or more. CDR3 in amino acids: CASSVAPSSGNTIYF. The CDR3 DNA is TGTGCCAGCAGCGTAGCCCCAAGCTCTGGAAACACCATATATTTT. This chain links TRBV9 with TRBJ1-3; D is unresolved. This CDR3 region has 15 residues. Germline CDR1 reads SGDLS; CDR2 reads YYNGEE. The V gene lost 0 bases and the J gene lost 0 bases, with 7 bases spanning the gap.